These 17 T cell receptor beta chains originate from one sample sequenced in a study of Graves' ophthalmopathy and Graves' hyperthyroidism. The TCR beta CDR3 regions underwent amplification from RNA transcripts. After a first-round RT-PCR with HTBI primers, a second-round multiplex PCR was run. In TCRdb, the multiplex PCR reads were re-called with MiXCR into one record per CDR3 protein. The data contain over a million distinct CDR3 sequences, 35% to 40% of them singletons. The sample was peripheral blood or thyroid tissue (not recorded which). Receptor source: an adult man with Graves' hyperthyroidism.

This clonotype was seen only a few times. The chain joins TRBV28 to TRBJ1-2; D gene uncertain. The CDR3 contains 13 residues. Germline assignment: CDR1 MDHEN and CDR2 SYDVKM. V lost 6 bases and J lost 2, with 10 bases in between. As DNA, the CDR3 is TGTGCCAGCAGCGCGGGGAGGAACTATGGCTACACCTTC. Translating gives CASSAGRNYGYTF.

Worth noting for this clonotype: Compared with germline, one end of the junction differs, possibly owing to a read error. CDR3 loop: CASSEFGGNTEAFF. CDR3 DNA: TGTGCCAGCAGTGAATTTGGGGGCAACACTGAAGCCTTCTTT. The J gene is TRBJ1-1, the V gene TRBV25-1, with D perhaps matching TRBD1 (6 bases). CDR1 is MGHDK and CDR2 is SYGVNS in the germline V gene. This CDR3 comprises 14 residues.

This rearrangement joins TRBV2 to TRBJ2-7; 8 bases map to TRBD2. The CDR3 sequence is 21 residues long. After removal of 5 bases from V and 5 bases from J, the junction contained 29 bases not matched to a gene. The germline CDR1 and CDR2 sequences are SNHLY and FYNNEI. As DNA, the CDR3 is TGTGCCAGCAGTTTTGGACAGTTCTCCGTTAGATCTTCGAGCGGGAGCAACGAGCAGTACTTC. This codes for CASSFGQFSVRSSSGSNEQYF.

As DNA, the CDR3 is TGTGCCTGGAATTCAGGGCGTACTGAAGCTTTCTTT. Translated: CAWNSGRTEAFF. This chain links TRBV30 with TRBJ1-1, with D maybe TRBD1 (5 bases). Germline V gives CDR1 GTSNPN, CDR2 SVGIG (reference sequence). This CDR3 has 12 residues. Between the trimmed V and J ends, which lost 4 bases and 5 bases, there was a span of 11 bases.

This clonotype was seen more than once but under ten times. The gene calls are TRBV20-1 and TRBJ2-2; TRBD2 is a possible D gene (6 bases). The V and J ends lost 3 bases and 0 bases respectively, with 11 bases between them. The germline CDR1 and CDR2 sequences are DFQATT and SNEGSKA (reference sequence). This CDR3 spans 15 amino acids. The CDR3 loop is CSASSGSANTGELFF. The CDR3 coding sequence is TGCAGTGCTAGTAGCGGCAGCGCGAACACCGGGGAGCTGTTTTTT.

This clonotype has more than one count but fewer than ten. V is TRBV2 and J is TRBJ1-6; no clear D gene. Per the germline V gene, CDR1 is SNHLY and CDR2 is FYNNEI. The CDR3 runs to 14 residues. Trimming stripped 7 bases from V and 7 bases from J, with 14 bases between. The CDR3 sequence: CASISSAVNSPLHF. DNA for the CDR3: TGTGCCAGCATTTCCAGCGCGGTAAATTCACCCCTCCACTTT.

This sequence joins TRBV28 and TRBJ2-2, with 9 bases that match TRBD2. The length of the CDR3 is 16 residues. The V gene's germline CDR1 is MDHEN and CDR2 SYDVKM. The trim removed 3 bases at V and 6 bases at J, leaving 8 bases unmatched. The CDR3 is CASSFGGAGGAGELFF. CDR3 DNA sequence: TGTGCCAGCAGTTTCGGGGGAGCGGGAGGCGCCGGGGAGCTGTTTTTT.

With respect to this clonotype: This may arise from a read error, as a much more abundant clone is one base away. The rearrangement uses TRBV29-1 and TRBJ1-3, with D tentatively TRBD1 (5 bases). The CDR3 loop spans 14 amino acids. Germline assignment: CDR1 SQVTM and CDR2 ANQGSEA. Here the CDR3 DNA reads TGCAACTCCACCGGGGGAGCCTCTGGAAACACCATATATTTT. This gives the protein CNSTGGASGNTIYF.

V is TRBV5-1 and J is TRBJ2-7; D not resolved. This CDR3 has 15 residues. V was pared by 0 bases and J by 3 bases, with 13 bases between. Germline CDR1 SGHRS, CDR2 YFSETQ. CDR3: CASSLVAEKLYEQYF. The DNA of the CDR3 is TGCGCCAGCAGCTTGGTGGCGGAGAAACTCTACGAGCAGTACTTC.

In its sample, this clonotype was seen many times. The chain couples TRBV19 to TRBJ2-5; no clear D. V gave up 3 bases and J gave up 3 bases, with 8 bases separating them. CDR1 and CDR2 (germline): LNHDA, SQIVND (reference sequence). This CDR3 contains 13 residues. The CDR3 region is CASSIPWEETQYF. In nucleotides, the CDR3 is TGTGCCAGTAGTATTCCCTGGGAAGAGACCCAGTACTTC.

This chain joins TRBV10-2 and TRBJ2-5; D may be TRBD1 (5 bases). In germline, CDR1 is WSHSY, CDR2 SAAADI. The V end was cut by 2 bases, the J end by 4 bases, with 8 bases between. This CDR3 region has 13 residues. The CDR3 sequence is CASSEDSPETQYF. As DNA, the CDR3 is TGCGCCAGCAGTGAGGACAGTCCAGAGACCCAGTACTTC.

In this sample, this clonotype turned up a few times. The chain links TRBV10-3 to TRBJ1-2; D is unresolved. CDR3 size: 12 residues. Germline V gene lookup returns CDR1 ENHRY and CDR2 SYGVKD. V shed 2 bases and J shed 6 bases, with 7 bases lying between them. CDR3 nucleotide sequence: TGTGCCATCAGTGAGACCCCCGATGGCTACACCTTC. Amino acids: CAISETPDGYTF.

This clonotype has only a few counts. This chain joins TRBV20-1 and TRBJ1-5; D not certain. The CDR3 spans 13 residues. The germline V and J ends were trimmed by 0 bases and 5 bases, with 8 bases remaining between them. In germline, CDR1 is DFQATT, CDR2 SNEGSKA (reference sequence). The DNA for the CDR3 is TGCAGTGCTAGAGATCCATGGGATCAGCCCCAGCATTTT. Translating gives CSARDPWDQPQHF.

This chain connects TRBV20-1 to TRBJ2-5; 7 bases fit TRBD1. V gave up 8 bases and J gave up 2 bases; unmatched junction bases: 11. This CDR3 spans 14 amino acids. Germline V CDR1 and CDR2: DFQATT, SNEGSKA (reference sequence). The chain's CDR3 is CSTNRGTRQETQYF. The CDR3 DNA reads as TGCAGTACGAACAGGGGCACGCGGCAAGAGACCCAGTACTTC.

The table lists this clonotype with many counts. CDR3 loop: CASSSHRGRETQYF. Written as DNA, the CDR3 is TGTGCCAGCAGTTCCCACAGGGGGCGGGAGACCCAGTACTTC. The genes are TRBV12-3 or TRBV12-4 and TRBJ2-5; 9 nucleotides match TRBD1. V trimming: 4 bases; J trimming: 5 bases; junction bases outside the gene matches: 5. The CDR3 extends over 14 amino acids.

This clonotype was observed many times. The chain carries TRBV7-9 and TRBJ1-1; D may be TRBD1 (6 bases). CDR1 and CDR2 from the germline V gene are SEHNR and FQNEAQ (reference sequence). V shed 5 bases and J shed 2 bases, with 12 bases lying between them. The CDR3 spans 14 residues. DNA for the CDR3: TGTGCCAGCAGCGAACAGGGTTATAACACTGAAGCTTTCTTT. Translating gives CASSEQGYNTEAFF.

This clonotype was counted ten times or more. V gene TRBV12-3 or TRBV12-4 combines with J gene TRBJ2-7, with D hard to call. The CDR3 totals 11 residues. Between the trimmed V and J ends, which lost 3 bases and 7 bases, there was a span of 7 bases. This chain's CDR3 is CASSFGEEQYF. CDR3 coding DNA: TGTGCCAGCAGTTTTGGGGAAGAGCAGTACTTC.